Listed below are T cell receptor beta chains from one sample, sequenced in a study of T cells in Graves' hyperthyroidism and ophthalmopathy. TCRdb passed the multiplex PCR reads through MiXCR, listing each CDR3 protein once. This table holds about 380,000 distinct CDR3 sequences, about 18% found once. The sequenced material came from blood. These receptors were collected from a young man with Graves' ophthalmopathy. Both conserved end residues are trimmed from each CDR3.

>TRBJ2-7|TRBV10-2
ASSETGTGGLEQY
>TRBJ2-5|TRBV28
ASSARRLAGKETQY
>TRBJ2-7|TRBV11-1
ASSFSVAGMYEQY
>TRBJ1-1|TRBV10-3
AISEGGGNTEAF
>TRBJ2-3|TRBV12-3/TRBV12-4
ASSLSGLTDTQY
>TRBJ2-3|TRBV28
ASSFTWGGSTDTQY
>TRBJ2-5|TRBV2
ASTPMTSLAAGTQY
>TRBJ1-2|TRBV6-1
ASTPTGVGGYT
>TRBJ2-2|TRBV5-1
ASSLEAAGGTGELF
>TRBJ2-5|TRBV5-4
ASSLPSGEETQY
>TRBJ1-1|TRBV13
ASSKGQPAREAF
>TRBJ1-5|TRBV24-1
ATSAGSSNQPQH
>TRBJ1-1|TRBV19
ASAPGGAAEAF
>TRBJ1-2|TRBV5-1
ASSLVDASGGYT
>TRBJ2-5|TRBV5-1
ASSSGGQFYQETQY
>TRBJ2-5|TRBV6-1
ASSEATGGQETQY
>TRBJ2-2|TRBV2
ASSAHRDRGTGELF
>TRBJ2-2|TRBV3-1
ASSPRWDTGELF
>TRBJ2-5|TRBV14
ASSQVLAGGETQY
>TRBJ2-5|TRBV20-1
SAAGVETQY
>TRBJ1-1|TRBV9
ASSSGGTGDTEAF
>TRBJ2-1|TRBV12-3/TRBV12-4
ASSWTPDTEQF
>TRBJ2-7|TRBV13
ASSRKPGAHEQY
>TRBJ1-5|TRBV28
ASSLWYRGNFQPQH
>TRBJ2-1|TRBV20-1
SALGGVPYNEQF
>TRBJ2-3|TRBV5-1
ASRTTASTDTQY
>TRBJ2-1|TRBV7-9
ASSLATKLLSNEQF
>TRBJ2-6|TRBV2
ASSTGTGGANVLT
>TRBJ2-2|TRBV6-5
ASSYSGGQSGELF
>TRBJ2-6|TRBV2
ASSGGLGANVLT
>TRBJ2-7|TRBV20-1
SAGAPQSYEQY
>TRBJ2-7|TRBV15
ATSRLTGGEQY
>TRBJ1-4|TRBV20-1
SARGGAEKLF
>TRBJ1-1|TRBV11-2
ASSPDGASEAF
>TRBJ2-3|TRBV11-1
ASSLALLSTDTQY